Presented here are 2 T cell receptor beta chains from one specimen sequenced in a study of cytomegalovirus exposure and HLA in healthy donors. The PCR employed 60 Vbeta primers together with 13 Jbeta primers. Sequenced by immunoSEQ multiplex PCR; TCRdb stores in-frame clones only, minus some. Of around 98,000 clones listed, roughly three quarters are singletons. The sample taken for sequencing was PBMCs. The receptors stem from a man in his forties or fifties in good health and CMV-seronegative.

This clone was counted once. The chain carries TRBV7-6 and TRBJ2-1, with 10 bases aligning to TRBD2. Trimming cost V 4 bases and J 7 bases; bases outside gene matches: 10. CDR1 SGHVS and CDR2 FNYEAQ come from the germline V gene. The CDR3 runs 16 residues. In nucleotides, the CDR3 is TGTGCCAGCAGCTCCAATGCCGGGACTAGCGCGAATGAGCAGTTCTTC. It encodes CASSSNAGTSANEQFF.

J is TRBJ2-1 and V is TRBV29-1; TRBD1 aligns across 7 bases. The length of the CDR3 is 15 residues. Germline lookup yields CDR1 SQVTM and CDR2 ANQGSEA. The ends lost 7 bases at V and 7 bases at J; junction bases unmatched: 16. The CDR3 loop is CSAGTVTGVRNEQFF. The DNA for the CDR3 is TGCAGCGCCGGGACGGTCACAGGGGTGAGGAATGAGCAGTTCTTC.